The source of this T cell receptor beta chain is a study of cytomegalovirus exposure and HLA in healthy donors. Broader study findings: Sequencing likely generated an artifact that appeared as a cluster of highly shared sequence variants. In a later analysis, productive TCRs from donors in an Asian-associated ancestry cluster reportedly carried fewer N-insertions than the cohort mean.

The V and J ends lost 4 bases and 2 bases respectively, with 14 bases between them. The CDR3 has 15 amino acids. Germline V gene lookup returns CDR1 SGDLS and CDR2 YYNGEE. As to this clone: Its target is not known.

The PCR ran on 60 Vbeta and 13 Jbeta primers. Sequencing used immunoSEQ multiplex PCR; TCRdb keeps in-frame clones, though not all of them. Of some 120,000 clones listed, about four fifths are singletons. The rearrangement joins TRBV9 to TRBJ2-3, with a weak D call TRBD2 (6 bases). Sample: PBMCs. The receptor was derived from a man under 40 in good health and CMV-seropositive. The CDR3 region has the DNA TGTGCCAGCAGCTACTCGGGACTCACCACAGATACGCAGTATTTT. It codes for CASSYSGLTTDTQYF.